This TCR beta chain comes out of a study of early T cells in non-severe SARS-CoV-2 infection. For the study at large: Sequencing of unsorted whole blood was done on bulk RNA, leaving chains unpaired.

General study results and limits: Matches to VDJdb favored anti-spike CD8 responses and missed private and CD4 specificities.

The TCR library protocol was used to attach unique molecular identifiers. These identifiers were attached to individual cDNA molecules. TCRdb used MiXCR to reprocess the 5' RACE reads, holding one entry per CDR3 protein. Altogether roughly 35,000 distinct CDR3 sequences are present, 5.8% being singletons, with the ten largest covering roughly 25%. This CDR3 spans 13 amino acids. Germline V gene lookup returns CDR1 DFQATT and CDR2 SNEGSKA (reference sequence). After removal of 6 bases from V and 5 bases from J, the junction contained 7 bases not matched to a gene. This clonotype was seen repeatedly, ten times or more. Its antigen is not known.

The V and J genes are TRBV20-1 and TRBJ1-1; 9 bases map to TRBD1. The origin of this receptor is an adult who was a healthcare worker with PCR-confirmed SARS-CoV-2 infection or an uninfected control (not recorded which). The sample consisted of whole blood. In DNA, the CDR3 is TGCAGTGCAGCGGGACAGGGAAGGACTGAAGCTTTCTTT. This gives the protein CSAAGQGRTEAFF.